These 12 T cell receptor beta chains originate from one sample sequenced in a study of blood T cell repertoires in COVID-19. The method was immunoSEQ multiplex PCR; TCRdb's version includes in-frame clones alone and lacks a portion of them. The repertoire holds 150,000 to 200,000 clones, around 87% seen once, with approximately 0.5% in the top ten. The sample consisted of peripheral blood. Every receptor here comes from a man aged 55 to 69 with COVID-19, enrolled during active disease.

The gene calls are TRBV7-2 and TRBJ2-1; 9 positions match TRBD1. The CDR3 length is 16 residues. Trimming removed 4 bases from V and 7 bases from J; junction bases left unmatched: 11. CDR1 SGHTA and CDR2 FQGNSA come from the germline V gene. CDR3: CASSSYSGTGRNEQFF. CDR3 nucleotide sequence: TGTGCCAGCAGCTCATATTCCGGGACAGGGAGGAATGAGCAGTTCTTC.

The chain employs TRBV5-1 and TRBJ2-2; 9 bases map to TRBD1. Germline CDR1 reads SGHRS; CDR2 reads YFSETQ. There are 14 residues in the CDR3. The V segment lost 4 bases and the J segment 6 bases; nucleotides outside the gene matches: 4. CDR3 amino acids: CASSRDRDSGELFF. CDR3 DNA: TGCGCCAGCAGCCGGGACAGGGACTCCGGGGAGCTGTTTTTT. Complete variable domain (other parts from reference TRBV5-1 and TRBJ2-2): KAGVTQTPRYLIKTRGQQVTLSCSPISGHRSVSWYQQTPGQGLQFLFEYFSETQRNKGNFPGRFSGRQFSNSRSEMNVSTLELGDSALYLCASSRDRDSGELFFGEGSRLTVL.

The rearrangement uses TRBV19 and TRBJ1-1, with 7 bases that match TRBD1. After removal of 3 bases from V and 4 bases from J, the junction contained 8 bases not matched to a gene. Germline lookup yields CDR1 LNHDA and CDR2 SQIVND (reference sequence). This CDR3 spans 15 amino acids. In nucleotides, the CDR3 is TGTGCCAGTAGTATCGCACAGGGGTCGACCACTGAAGCTTTCTTT. Protein product: CASSIAQGSTTEAFF.

This clone was counted a few times. The gene calls are TRBV27 and TRBJ1-5; D is possibly TRBD1 (5 bases). Germline CDR1 is MNHEY and CDR2 is SMNVEV (reference sequence). The length of the CDR3 is 17 residues. The V end lost 6 bases, the J end lost 0 bases, and 18 bases lay between the germline ends. The CDR3 DNA follows: TGTGCCAGCAGGACTTTCTCGGGGGGAAATAGCAATCAGCCCCAGCATTTT. Amino acids: CASRTFSGGNSNQPQHF.

This chain links TRBV19 with TRBJ2-7, with 8 bases matching TRBD1. The CDR3 totals 15 residues. The germline V gene has CDR1 LNHDA and CDR2 SQIVND (reference sequence). Unmatched junction bases numbered 11, after V lost 4 bases and J lost 6 bases. CDR3 nucleotide sequence: TGTGCCAGTAGTAACCCGGGACAGGCCCTGGCCGAGCAGTACTTC. Encoded protein: CASSNPGQALAEQYF.

There are a few counts of this clone. The V and J genes are TRBV7-8 and TRBJ2-3, with D perhaps TRBD1 (5 bases). V lost 5 bases and J lost 5, with 14 bases in between. The germline CDR1 and CDR2 sequences are SGHVS and FQNEAQ. The CDR3 is made up of 14 amino acids. CDR3 region: CASSSVKDKDTQYF. CDR3 sequence (DNA): TGTGCCAGCAGCAGTGTTAAGGACAAAGATACGCAGTATTTT.

The rearrangement uses TRBV18 and TRBJ2-1; 15 bases are shared with TRBD2. The CDR3 is 15 residues long. Losses at the gene ends were 5 bases for V and 5 bases for J; bases not matched to a gene: 1. CDR1 is KGHSH, CDR2 LQKENI, per germline. The DNA for the CDR3 is TGTGCCAGCTCAAGGACTAGCGGGAGGGACAATGAGCAGTTCTTC. Its translation is CASSRTSGRDNEQFF.

The V and J genes are TRBV7-2 and TRBJ2-3, with D possibly matching TRBD1 (6 bases). The CDR3 covers 15 residues. Trimming removed 2 bases at V and 1 base at J, with 10 bases between. CDR1 and CDR2 (germline): SGHTA, FQGNSA. The CDR3 DNA reads as TGTGCCAGCAGCTTATCAAGGACAGGCACAGATACGCAGTATTTT. Encoded protein: CASSLSRTGTDTQYF.

Worth noting for this clone: Other DNA sequences in the same sample also yield this CDR3. V and J are TRBV6-5 and TRBJ1-5, with 8 bases aligning to TRBD1. V gave up 8 bases and J gave up 3 bases; unmatched junction bases: 3. CDR1 MNHEY and CDR2 SVGAGI come from the germline V gene. The CDR3 length is 13 residues. The CDR3 nucleotides read TGTGCCAGCCGGGACAGGTACAATCAGCCCCAGCATTTT. Translated: CASRDRYNQPQHF.

V is TRBV28 and J is TRBJ1-2, with D maybe TRBD1 (5 bases). V was pared by 3 bases and J by 7 bases, with 12 bases between. Germline loops: CDR1 MDHEN, CDR2 SYDVKM. The CDR3 consists of 13 residues. The CDR3 DNA reads as TGTGCCAGCAGTTTTGGGCAGGGCCTTGGCTACACCTTC. Its protein product is CASSFGQGLGYTF.

V and J are TRBV3-1 (or the pseudogene TRBV3-2) and TRBJ2-1; D is possibly TRBD2 (6 bases). The ends were cut back, 4 bases at V and 6 bases at J, with 22 bases in the middle. The germline gives CDR1 LGHDT, CDR2 YNNKEL (reference sequence). The CDR3 is 17 amino acids. The CDR3 loop is CASSLRPLTRVGNEQFF. CDR3 nucleotide sequence: TGTGCCAGCAGCCTACGACCCTTGACTAGAGTTGGCAATGAGCAGTTCTTC.

The chain couples TRBV11-1 to TRBJ1-2; 7 nucleotides line up with TRBD1. The CDR3 extends over 12 amino acids. Germline CDR1 is SGHAT and CDR2 is FQDESV (reference sequence). The J segment lost 14 bases and the V segment lost 5 bases, leaving 11 bases of the junction unmatched. CDR3 region: CASSPGTAFYTF. The CDR3 DNA reads TGTGCCAGCAGCCCCGGGACAGCCTTTTATACCTTC.